Listed below are T cell receptor beta chains from one sample, sequenced in a study of blood T cell repertoires in COVID-19. Sequencing used immunoSEQ multiplex PCR; TCRdb keeps in-frame clones, though not all of them. Among 500,000 or so clones listed, approximately 90% were seen once. Sequenced sample: PBMCs or T cells enriched from blood (not recorded which). The source is a woman under 30 who had recovered from COVID-19. CDR3s include the opening cysteine and the closing phenylalanine or tryptophan. A D gene is named only where the DNA matches it firmly. Not all rows give a size; the values are once, few, many and, for expanded clones, a class.

clone_size: .
d_call: TRBD1
v_call: TRBV7-9
j_call: TRBJ2-7
cdr3_nt: TGTGCCAGCAGCCTCCCGGGACAGGGAGCCTACGAGCAGTACTTC
cdr3_aa: CASSLPGQGAYEQYF

clone_size: .
d_call: TRBD2
v_call: TRBV3-1/TRBV3-2
j_call: TRBJ2-1
cdr3_nt: TGTGCCAGCAGTCCGCGGGGGGGCGGTTACAATGAGCAGTTCTTC
cdr3_aa: CASSPRGGGYNEQFF

clone_size: .
d_call: TRBD1
v_call: TRBV7-2
j_call: TRBJ1-2
cdr3_nt: TGTGCCAGCAGCATAGGACAGGGGGATGGCTACACCTTC
cdr3_aa: CASSIGQGDGYTF

clone_size: .
d_call: .
v_call: TRBV24-1
j_call: TRBJ1-1
cdr3_nt: TGTGCCACCAGTGGAGACAACTGGAACACTGAAGCTTTCTTT
cdr3_aa: CATSGDNWNTEAFF

clone_size: .
d_call: TRBD2
v_call: TRBV6-5
j_call: TRBJ2-1
cdr3_nt: TGTGCCAGTTTAGCGGGGGCAACCTACAATGAGCAGTTCTTC
cdr3_aa: CASLAGATYNEQFF

clone_size: .
d_call: .
v_call: TRBV2
j_call: TRBJ2-5
cdr3_nt: TGTGCCAGTGGCCGGGTCTTGGAGACCCAGTACTTC
cdr3_aa: CASGRVLETQYF

clone_size: .
d_call: .
v_call: TRBV4-1
j_call: TRBJ2-1
cdr3_nt: TGCGCCAGCAGCCAAGACACCAGGGCTTTCTACAATGAGCAGTTCTTC
cdr3_aa: CASSQDTRAFYNEQFF

clone_size: .
d_call: .
v_call: TRBV24-1
j_call: TRBJ1-2
cdr3_nt: TGTGCCACCAGTGATTTTATGTCCGAGGGCTACACCTTC
cdr3_aa: CATSDFMSEGYTF

clone_size: .
d_call: TRBD2
v_call: TRBV11-2
j_call: TRBJ2-5
cdr3_nt: TGTGCCAGCAGGCCAAGACATCTAGCGGGGGGGCAGGAGACCCAGTACTTC
cdr3_aa: CASRPRHLAGGQETQYF

clone_size: .
d_call: .
v_call: TRBV7-2
j_call: TRBJ2-5
cdr3_nt: TGTGCCAGCAGTTCCGGGGAGACCCAGTACTTC
cdr3_aa: CASSSGETQYF

clone_size: .
d_call: .
v_call: TRBV2
j_call: TRBJ1-1
cdr3_nt: TGTGCCAGCGGGGGCGACAGATACACTGAAGCTTTCTTT
cdr3_aa: CASGGDRYTEAFF

clone_size: few
d_call: TRBD1
v_call: TRBV30
j_call: TRBJ1-1
cdr3_nt: TGTGCCTGGAGTGTACAGGGGGGAGCTTTCTTT
cdr3_aa: CAWSVQGGAFF

clone_size: .
d_call: TRBD1
v_call: TRBV5-1
j_call: TRBJ1-2
cdr3_nt: TGCGCCAGCAGCCTCGGGACAGGGGACTATGGCTACACCTTC
cdr3_aa: CASSLGTGDYGYTF

clone_size: few
d_call: .
v_call: TRBV7-2
j_call: TRBJ2-5
cdr3_nt: TGTGCCAGCAGCTTTTCTAATGAAGAGACCCAGTACTTC
cdr3_aa: CASSFSNEETQYF

clone_size: .
d_call: .
v_call: TRBV6-1
j_call: TRBJ2-5
cdr3_nt: TGTGCCAGCAGTGAAGCGACAGGTCACCAAGAGACCCAGTACTTC
cdr3_aa: CASSEATGHQETQYF

clone_size: .
d_call: .
v_call: TRBV30
j_call: TRBJ2-7
cdr3_nt: TGTGCCTGGAGTGTAAAATTTGGGTCCACCGGGGGGCCCTACGAGCAGTACTTC
cdr3_aa: CAWSVKFGSTGGPYEQYF

clone_size: few
d_call: TRBD1
v_call: TRBV6-2/TRBV6-3
j_call: TRBJ1-1
cdr3_nt: TGTGCCAGCAGTTGGGGGGCGGGACAGACCCTGAACACTGAAGCTTTCTTT
cdr3_aa: CASSWGAGQTLNTEAFF

clone_size: .
d_call: .
v_call: TRBV19
j_call: TRBJ2-3
cdr3_nt: TGTGCCAGTAGTATAGCGGAGGGGCAGGTCGACTATACGCAGTATTTT
cdr3_aa: CASSIAEGQVDYTQYF

clone_size: .
d_call: .
v_call: TRBV2
j_call: TRBJ1-5
cdr3_nt: TGTGCCAGCAGTGAATGGGTCAGGGTAAGCAATCAGCCCCAGCATTTT
cdr3_aa: CASSEWVRVSNQPQHF

clone_size: .
d_call: .
v_call: TRBV2
j_call: TRBJ1-5
cdr3_nt: TGTGCCAGCAGGGACACAAGCAATCAGCCCCAGCATTTT
cdr3_aa: CASRDTSNQPQHF

clone_size: .
d_call: .
v_call: TRBV5-4
j_call: TRBJ2-1
cdr3_nt: TGTGCCAGCAGCCCAGAACCGTGGACAAATGAGCAGTTCTTC
cdr3_aa: CASSPEPWTNEQFF

clone_size: .
d_call: .
v_call: TRBV10-3
j_call: TRBJ1-1
cdr3_nt: TGTGCCATCAGTTCGACAACCCAGGGACACTTGAACACTGAAGCTTTCTTT
cdr3_aa: CAISSTTQGHLNTEAFF

clone_size: .
d_call: TRBD2
v_call: TRBV4-1
j_call: TRBJ2-5
cdr3_nt: TGCGCCAGCAGCCAAGGAGCGGGGGGAGAGACCCAGTACTTC
cdr3_aa: CASSQGAGGETQYF

clone_size: .
d_call: TRBD1
v_call: TRBV18
j_call: TRBJ2-2
cdr3_nt: TGTGCCAGCTCGCCAGGTACCGGGACAGGAACCGGGGAGCTGTTTTTT
cdr3_aa: CASSPGTGTGTGELFF

clone_size: .
d_call: TRBD1
v_call: TRBV2
j_call: TRBJ1-5
cdr3_nt: TGTGCCAGCACCGAGGACAGGGACAATCAGCCCCAGCATTTT
cdr3_aa: CASTEDRDNQPQHF

clone_size: .
d_call: .
v_call: TRBV5-1
j_call: TRBJ1-1
cdr3_nt: TGCGCCAGCAGCGTAAGCGTTGGGTCAAACACTGAAGCTTTCTTT
cdr3_aa: CASSVSVGSNTEAFF

clone_size: .
d_call: .
v_call: TRBV12-3/TRBV12-4
j_call: TRBJ1-1
cdr3_nt: TGTGCCAGCAGCGTCCGTTACCTAGAAGCTTTCTTT
cdr3_aa: CASSVRYLEAFF

clone_size: .
d_call: .
v_call: TRBV5-8
j_call: TRBJ1-1
cdr3_nt: TGTGCCAGCAGCCTGGTCGTACGGGGGACCAGAACTGAAGCTTTCTTT
cdr3_aa: CASSLVVRGTRTEAFF

clone_size: .
d_call: TRBD1
v_call: TRBV14
j_call: TRBJ2-5
cdr3_nt: TGTGCCAGCAGCCCGAGACAGGGAAGGGTCCAAGAGACCCAGTACTTC
cdr3_aa: CASSPRQGRVQETQYF

clone_size: .
d_call: .
v_call: TRBV6-5
j_call: TRBJ2-7
cdr3_nt: TGTGCCAGCAGTTCCCGGACTAAAGGGCCTTACGAGCAGTACTTC
cdr3_aa: CASSSRTKGPYEQYF

clone_size: .
d_call: .
v_call: TRBV5-5
j_call: TRBJ2-7
cdr3_nt: TGTGCCAGCGCCCCCCGGCAGGGTATGAACGAGCAGTACTTC
cdr3_aa: CASAPRQGMNEQYF

clone_size: .
d_call: .
v_call: TRBV7-9
j_call: TRBJ1-2
cdr3_nt: TGTGCCAGCTCCGAGGAGGGGCACCCCTATGGCTACACCTTC
cdr3_aa: CASSEEGHPYGYTF

clone_size: few
d_call: TRBD1
v_call: TRBV2
j_call: TRBJ1-3
cdr3_nt: TGTGCCGGCGACAGGGGGCCTGGAAACACCATATATTTT
cdr3_aa: CAGDRGPGNTIYF

clone_size: once
d_call: TRBD1
v_call: TRBV5-6
j_call: TRBJ2-1
cdr3_nt: TGTGCCAGCAGCTTTCACAGGGGAAATGAGCAGTTCTTC
cdr3_aa: CASSFHRGNEQFF

clone_size: .
d_call: .
v_call: TRBV7-9
j_call: TRBJ2-3
cdr3_nt: TGTGCCTCGACGAGGGAGACAGATACGCAGTATTTT
cdr3_aa: CASTRETDTQYF

clone_size: .
d_call: TRBD1
v_call: TRBV2
j_call: TRBJ1-5
cdr3_nt: TGTGCCAGCGAATTAGGGACAGGGGGCGCGGGCAATCAGCCCCAGCATTTT
cdr3_aa: CASELGTGGAGNQPQHF

clone_size: .
d_call: TRBD1
v_call: TRBV6-5
j_call: TRBJ1-6
cdr3_nt: TGTGCCAGCACCCACGGACAGGTCCCGGGGTCACCCCTCCACTTT
cdr3_aa: CASTHGQVPGSPLHF

clone_size: few
d_call: .
v_call: TRBV27
j_call: TRBJ1-1
cdr3_nt: TGTGCCAGCAGTTTACTGGGGGGGATCCCTGAAGCTTTCTTT
cdr3_aa: CASSLLGGIPEAFF

clone_size: .
d_call: .
v_call: TRBV4-1
j_call: TRBJ1-5
cdr3_nt: TGCGCCAGCAGCCCTCCAGGGAATCAGCCCCAGCATTTT
cdr3_aa: CASSPPGNQPQHF

clone_size: .
d_call: TRBD1
v_call: TRBV5-1
j_call: TRBJ2-7
cdr3_nt: TGCGCCAGCAGCTATCCGGACAGGTCTGTACCCTCCTACGAGCAGTACTTC
cdr3_aa: CASSYPDRSVPSYEQYF

clone_size: .
d_call: .
v_call: TRBV6-5
j_call: TRBJ2-3
cdr3_nt: TGTGCCAGCAGCCCGACCCAGGGGGATACGCAGTATTTT
cdr3_aa: CASSPTQGDTQYF

clone_size: .
d_call: .
v_call: TRBV11-2
j_call: TRBJ2-7
cdr3_nt: TGTGCCAGCAGCTTAGGGAGGGGTGGCTACGAGCAGTACTTC
cdr3_aa: CASSLGRGGYEQYF

clone_size: .
d_call: .
v_call: TRBV6-5
j_call: TRBJ1-5
cdr3_nt: TGTGCCAGCAGAACTCAGGGTAACCAGCCCCAGCATTTT
cdr3_aa: CASRTQGNQPQHF

clone_size: .
d_call: .
v_call: TRBV7-2
j_call: TRBJ1-2
cdr3_nt: TGTGCCAGCAGCTTAGACCGACTGGAAGCTAACTATGGCTACACCTTC
cdr3_aa: CASSLDRLEANYGYTF

clone_size: .
d_call: .
v_call: TRBV5-5
j_call: TRBJ1-1
cdr3_nt: TGTGCCAGCAGCTTGGATGTCTTAGTGAACACTGAAGCTTTCTTT
cdr3_aa: CASSLDVLVNTEAFF

clone_size: few
d_call: .
v_call: TRBV6-5
j_call: TRBJ2-2
cdr3_nt: TGTGCCCGCCGGGACACCTCCACCGGGGAGCTGTTTTTT
cdr3_aa: CARRDTSTGELFF

clone_size: .
d_call: .
v_call: TRBV30
j_call: TRBJ2-7
cdr3_nt: TGTGCCTGGAGCCGGAGGAGGTATAGGTACGAGCAGTACTTC
cdr3_aa: CAWSRRRYRYEQYF

clone_size: .
d_call: TRBD2
v_call: TRBV5-4
j_call: TRBJ2-3
cdr3_nt: TGTGCCAGCTCTGGGACTAGAGGGACAGATACGCAGTATTTT
cdr3_aa: CASSGTRGTDTQYF

clone_size: .
d_call: .
v_call: TRBV9
j_call: TRBJ1-3
cdr3_nt: TGTGCCAGCGGAGAGTTCTCTGGAAACACCATATATTTT
cdr3_aa: CASGEFSGNTIYF

clone_size: few
d_call: TRBD1
v_call: TRBV5-5
j_call: TRBJ1-5
cdr3_nt: TGTGCCAGCAGCTCCCCGACAGGGGCGGGAAGTGGCAATCAGCCCCAGCATTTT
cdr3_aa: CASSSPTGAGSGNQPQHF

clone_size: .
d_call: .
v_call: TRBV10-3
j_call: TRBJ1-1
cdr3_nt: TGTGCCATCCTCGGGGTTTCGGACACTGAAGCTTTCTTT
cdr3_aa: CAILGVSDTEAFF

clone_size: .
d_call: TRBD1
v_call: TRBV7-9
j_call: TRBJ2-7
cdr3_nt: TGTGCCAGCAGCTCCCGGGACAGAATGAGCGAGCAGTACTTC
cdr3_aa: CASSSRDRMSEQYF

clone_size: .
d_call: .
v_call: TRBV19
j_call: TRBJ1-2
cdr3_nt: TGTGCCAGTAGCATGACAGTCCAGAACTATGGCTACACCTTC
cdr3_aa: CASSMTVQNYGYTF